This T cell receptor (beta chain) originates from a study of technical replicates of blood from several donors. This clone was found once. V lost 0 bases, J lost 4 bases, and 8 bases lay in between. The CDR3 totals 14 residues. Germline values: CDR1 SEHNR, CDR2 FQNEAQ (reference sequence). TCRdb keeps only in-frame clones here, not all; method: immunoSEQ multiplex PCR. Of some 98,000 clones listed, roughly 95% were seen once; the top ten hold 0.2% to 0.25%. This receptor was taken from a human donor in good health. V gene TRBV7-9 combines with J gene TRBJ2-3; unclear D gene. Specimen: T cells isolated from PBMCs. As DNA, the CDR3 is TGTGCCAGCAGCTTAGCTGGCCCCTCAGATACGCAGTATTTT. Its protein product is CASSLAGPSDTQYF.